This T cell receptor (beta chain) is drawn from a study of cytomegalovirus exposure and HLA in healthy donors. Study information: The same platform used for the roughly 650 first-cohort repertoires was also used for the 100 to 150 validation repertoires, as a later analysis reported. The study's findings and limits: Many donors carried some public TCRs, although rarity characterized most TCR sequences. In vitro data verified a few CMV-associated chains as specific for CMV antigens. The tendency of first-cohort TCR clusters to co-occur in the roughly 130 validation repertoires emerged from a later analysis.

Trimming removed 0 bases from V and 5 bases from J, with 9 bases in between. Germline CDR1 reads SGDLS; CDR2 reads YYNGEE. The CDR3 has 13 amino acids. Sequenced by immunoSEQ multiplex PCR; TCRdb stores in-frame clones only, minus some. The table includes about 130,000 clones, 90% to 96% detected once. In regard to this clone: Its antigen is undetermined.

Sequenced: PBMCs. The gene calls are TRBV9 and TRBJ2-7; D call uncertain. This sequence was found in a man in his late teens or twenties in good health and CMV-seronegative. This CDR3 is CASSVVEFDEQYF. The CDR3, as DNA: TGTGCCAGCAGCGTAGTAGAGTTCGACGAGCAGTACTTC.